This section outlines one TCR beta chain sequence together with its context. This clonotype was seen a few times. Its binding antigen is unknown. Base qualities are not recorded, but no much larger clone differs from it by a single base. Trimming removed 4 bases from V and 8 bases from J; the gene matches leave 7 bases unexplained. CDR1 and CDR2 were assigned from the germline V gene as SGHVS and FNYEAQ. The CDR3 sequence holds 15 residues, the cysteine and phenylalanine included. Only the CDR3 DNA stays, 45 bases, in frame from base 1. The library was generated by 5' RACE. The sequencer listed for this sample is Illumina HiSeq 2500. A second roughly 7 to 11 cycle PCR used a sample-barcoded 5' primer and a J-beta primer mix. A template-switch 5' adaptor carrying 12 random nucleotides introduced a unique molecular identifier onto each TCR beta cDNA molecule. At least 2.5 million CDR3-containing paired-end reads were obtained from each sample. All of the RNA was converted into first-strand cDNA using the Mint cDNA synthesis kit, with a TRBC-specific oligonucleotide serving as the primer. All cDNA was treated with uracil-DNA glycosylase and then went through a first 18-cycle PCR with the universal primers M1SS and BC2_uni_R. Per the source publication's procedure: For normalization, 1 million high-quality reads, each with a distinct molecular identifier, were randomly selected from each sample. Reads sharing molecular identifiers were discarded rather than binned into consensus sequences. MiTCR, set to a Q25 quality threshold and the strictest error-elimination algorithm, was used for CDR3 identification, clonotype clustering and error correction. Lower-bound total TCR beta diversity was estimated with a nonparametric unseen species model using Euler transformation. TCRdb ran its own pipeline on the public reads, namely fastp trimming at Q25 and MiXCR clone calling, and kept in-frame beta chains. Identical CDR3 protein sequences are pooled into one entry, listed with their most common genes and DNA. The V and J calls and clone size come from TCRdb's table, not from the authors' own analysis. The sample data list around 990,000 distinct CDR3 sequences, and around two fifths of these were observed just once. The ten largest clones take up less than 15% of the sample.

These data originate in a study of blood T cells in healthy people across ages (dated by TCRdb to between 2014 and 2017). Study-wide context: In model experiments, roughly one uniquely barcoded TCR beta cDNA molecule per two T cells was captured by template switching. Using deep sequencing normalized with unique cDNA molecular identifiers, the study measured how TCR beta repertoire diversity changes with age. The donors were divided into four age groups: young (average around 17 years), middle-aged (almost 40), aged (under 70) and long-lived (82). To avoid experimental bias, donors of different ages were randomly spread across the sequencing lanes. For two donors (one aged 18 to 29 and one aged 80 or older), the study analyzed two additional independent replicas of 1 million unique cDNA reads from the same blood draw.

Results the study describes overall, beyond this receptor: As age increased, observed TCR beta diversity per million T cells dropped in a roughly linear way, and a significant reduction was already evident by age about 36. The long-lived group showed more naive CD4+ T cells, fewer expanded clones and increased TCR diversity than the aged group, suggesting age selection. Bulk unsorted PBMC profiling prevented conclusive comparison of naive and antigen-experienced compartments. There was a strong correlation between observed TCR beta diversity and the percentage of naive T cells measured by flow cytometry. Because the CMV infection status of the donors was unknown, age-related changes in expanded clonotypes may potentially have been confounded. Estimates of total diversity based on one million sequenced T cells were considered lower bounds and underestimates.

Systemically healthy Caucasian individuals from Russia, 39 in total and aged about 6 to 90 years, were included as donors. Each donor gave ten milliliters of peripheral blood, drawn into EDTA-treated Vacutainer tubes. Ficoll-Paque density-gradient centrifugation was used to isolate PBMCs, with at least 7 million per sample. Total RNA, at least 6 micrograms per sample, was extracted from PBMCs with Trizol reagent. The percentages of naive CD45RAhigh/CD27high T cells were determined by flow cytometry on a PBMC aliquot from every donor. The V and J genes are TRBV7-6 and TRBJ1-4, with 10 bases in between that match TRBD1. The sample consisted of blood. The receptor comes from a man younger than 30 in good health. The encoded CDR3 is CASSSWGQGQEKLFF. At the DNA level, the sequence is TGTGCCAGCAGCTCCTGGGGACAGGGGCAGGAAAAACTGTTTTTT.